Each of the 2 T cell receptor beta chains below was sequenced from the same sample in a study of shared clonotypes between healthy human individuals (dated by TCRdb to 2018 to 2020). The library was built by means of the immunoSEQ multiplex PCR assay. TCRdb retrieved this table from immuneACCESS and kept in-frame rearrangements only. Not all clones are present; in checked studies, unresolved V genes account for under half, and no reason is known for the remainder. The sample contains around 340,000 clones, about 73% of them found a single time. The top ten clonotypes cover about 10% of the sample. Source material: memory CD4+ T cells sorted from blood. This specimen's cell subset or site label, per the study, means: CD45RA-negative fraction. Receptor source: a man aged 25 to 45 in good health.

The chain links TRBV28 to TRBJ1-5; D remains ambiguous. In germline, CDR1 is MDHEN, CDR2 SYDVKM. V was trimmed by 7 bases and J by 1 base, leaving 14 bases between them. The length of the CDR3 is 15 residues. CDR3 in DNA: TGTGCCAGCATTCCTCTTGGCCAGAGCAATCAGCCCCAGCATTTT. It translates to CASIPLGQSNQPQHF.

This clone has just one count. The rearrangement joins TRBV5-4 to TRBJ2-5, with TRBD2 identical over 8 bases. Germline V gene sequence: CDR1 SGHNT, CDR2 YYREEE (reference sequence). V lost 4 bases to trimming and J lost 9 bases; unmatched junction nucleotides: 14. The CDR3 covers 15 residues. The CDR3 bases are TGTGCCAGCAGCCTCGACCCGGGACTAGGGAGGGCCCAGTACTTC. Translating it yields CASSLDPGLGRAQYF. Filled out from reference TRBV5-4 and TRBJ2-5, the complete variable domain reads ETGVTQSPTHLIKTRGQQVTLRCSSQSGHNTVSWYQQALGQGPQFIFQYYREEENGRGNFPPRFSGLQFPNYSSELNVNALELDDSALYLCASSLDPGLGRAQYFGPGTRLLVL.